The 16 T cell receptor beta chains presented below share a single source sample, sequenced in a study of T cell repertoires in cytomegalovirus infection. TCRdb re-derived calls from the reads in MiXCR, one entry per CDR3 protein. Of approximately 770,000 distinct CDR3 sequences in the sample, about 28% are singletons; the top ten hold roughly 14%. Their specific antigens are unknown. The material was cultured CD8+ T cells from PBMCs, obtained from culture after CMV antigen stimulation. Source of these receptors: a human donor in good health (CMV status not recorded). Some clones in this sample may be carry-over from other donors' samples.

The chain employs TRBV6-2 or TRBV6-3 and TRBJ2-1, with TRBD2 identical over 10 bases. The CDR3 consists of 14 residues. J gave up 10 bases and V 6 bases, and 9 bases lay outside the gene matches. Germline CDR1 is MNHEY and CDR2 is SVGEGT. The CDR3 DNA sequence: TGTGCCAGCAGCCGAGCGGGGGGGATTTGGGAGCAGTTCTTC. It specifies CASSRAGGIWEQFF.

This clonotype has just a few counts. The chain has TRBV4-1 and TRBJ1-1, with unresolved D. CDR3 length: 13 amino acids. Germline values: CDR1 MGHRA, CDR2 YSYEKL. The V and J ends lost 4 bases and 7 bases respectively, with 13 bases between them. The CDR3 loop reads CASSREGGIEAFF. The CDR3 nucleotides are TGCGCCAGCAGCCGAGAAGGAGGGATTGAAGCTTTCTTT.

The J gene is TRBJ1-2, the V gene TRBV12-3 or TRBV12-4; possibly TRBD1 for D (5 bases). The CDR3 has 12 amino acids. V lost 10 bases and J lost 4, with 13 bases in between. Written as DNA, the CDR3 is TGTGCCACCACCGGGGGGATCTATGGCTACACCTTC. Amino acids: CATTGGIYGYTF.

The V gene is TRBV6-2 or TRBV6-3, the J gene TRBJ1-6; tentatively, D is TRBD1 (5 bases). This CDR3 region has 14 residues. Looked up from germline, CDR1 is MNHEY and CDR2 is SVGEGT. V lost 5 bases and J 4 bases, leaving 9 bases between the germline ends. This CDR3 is CASSEGTYNSPLHF. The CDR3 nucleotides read TGTGCCAGCAGTGAGGGGACTTATAATTCACCCCTCCACTTT.

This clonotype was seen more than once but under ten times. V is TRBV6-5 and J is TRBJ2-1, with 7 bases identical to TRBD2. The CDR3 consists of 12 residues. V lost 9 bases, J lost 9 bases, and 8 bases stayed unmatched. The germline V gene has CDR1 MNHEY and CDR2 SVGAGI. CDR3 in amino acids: CASRTSSGEQFF. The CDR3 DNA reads TGTGCCAGTAGAACCTCTAGCGGTGAGCAGTTCTTC.

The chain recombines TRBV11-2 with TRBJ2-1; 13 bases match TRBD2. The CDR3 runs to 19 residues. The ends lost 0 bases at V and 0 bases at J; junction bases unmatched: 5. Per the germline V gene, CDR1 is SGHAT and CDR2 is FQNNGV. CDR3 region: CASSLEAGTSGISYNEQFF. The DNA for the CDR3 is TGTGCCAGCAGCTTAGAGGCCGGGACTAGCGGGATCTCCTACAATGAGCAGTTCTTC.

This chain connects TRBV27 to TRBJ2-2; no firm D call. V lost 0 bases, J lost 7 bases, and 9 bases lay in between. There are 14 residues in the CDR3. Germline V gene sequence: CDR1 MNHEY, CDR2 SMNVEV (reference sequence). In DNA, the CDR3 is TGTGCCAGCAGTTTATCGTCGGGTGGCGGGGAGCTGTTTTTT. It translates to CASSLSSGGGELFF.

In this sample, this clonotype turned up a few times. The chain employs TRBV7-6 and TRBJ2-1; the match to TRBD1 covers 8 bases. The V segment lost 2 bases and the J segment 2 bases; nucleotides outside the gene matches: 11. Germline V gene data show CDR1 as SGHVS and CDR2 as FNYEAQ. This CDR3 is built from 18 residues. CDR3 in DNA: TGTGCCAGCAGCTTAAAATCTAGGACGGGACAGGCCTACAATGAGCAGTTCTTC. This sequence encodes CASSLKSRTGQAYNEQFF.

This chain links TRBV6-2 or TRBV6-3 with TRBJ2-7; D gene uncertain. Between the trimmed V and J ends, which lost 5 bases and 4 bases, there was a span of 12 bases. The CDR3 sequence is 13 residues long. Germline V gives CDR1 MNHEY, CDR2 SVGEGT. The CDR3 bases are TGTGCCAGCAGTCCCTCCCTGGTTTACGAGCAGTACGTC. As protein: CASSPSLVYEQYV.

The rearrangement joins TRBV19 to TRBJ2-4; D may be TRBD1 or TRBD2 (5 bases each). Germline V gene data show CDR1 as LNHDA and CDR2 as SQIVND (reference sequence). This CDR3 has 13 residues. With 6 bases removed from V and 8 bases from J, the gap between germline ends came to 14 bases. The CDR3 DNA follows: TGTGCCAGTAGCATCCCGGGGCCTGACATTCAGTACTTC. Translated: CASSIPGPDIQYF.

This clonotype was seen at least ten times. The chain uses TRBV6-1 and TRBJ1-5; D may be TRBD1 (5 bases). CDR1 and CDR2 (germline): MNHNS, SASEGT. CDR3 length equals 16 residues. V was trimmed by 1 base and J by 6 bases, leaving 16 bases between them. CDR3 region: CASSEVRAGGFQPQHF. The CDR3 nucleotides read TGTGCCAGCAGTGAAGTCAGGGCCGGCGGGTTTCAGCCCCAGCATTTT.

CDR3 bases: TGTGCCAGCAGTCCGCGGGCGGATACTAATGAAAAACTGTTTTTT. This gives the protein CASSPRADTNEKLFF. The chain joins TRBV28 to TRBJ1-4; D is unclear. Trimming took off 5 bases at V and 2 bases at J, with 12 bases between the two ends. Germline V gene lookup returns CDR1 MDHEN and CDR2 SYDVKM. CDR3 length: 15 residues.

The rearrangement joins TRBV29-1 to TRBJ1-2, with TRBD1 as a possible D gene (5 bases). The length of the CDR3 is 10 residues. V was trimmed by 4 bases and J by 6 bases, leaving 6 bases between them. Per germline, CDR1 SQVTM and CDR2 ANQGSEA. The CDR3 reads CSVVRDGYTF. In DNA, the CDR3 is TGCAGCGTTGTCAGGGATGGCTACACCTTC. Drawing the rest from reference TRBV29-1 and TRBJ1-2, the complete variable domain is SAVISQKPSRDICQRGTSLTIQCQVDSQVTMMFWYRQQPGQSLTLIATANQGSEATYESGFVIDKFPISRPNLTFSTLTVSNMSPEDSSIYLCSVVRDGYTFGSGTRLTVV.

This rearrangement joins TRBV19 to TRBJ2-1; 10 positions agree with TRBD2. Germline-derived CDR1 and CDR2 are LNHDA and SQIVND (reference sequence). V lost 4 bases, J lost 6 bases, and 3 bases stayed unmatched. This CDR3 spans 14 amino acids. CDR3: CASSRGLAFNEQFF. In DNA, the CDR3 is TGTGCCAGTAGTAGGGGACTAGCGTTCAATGAGCAGTTCTTC.

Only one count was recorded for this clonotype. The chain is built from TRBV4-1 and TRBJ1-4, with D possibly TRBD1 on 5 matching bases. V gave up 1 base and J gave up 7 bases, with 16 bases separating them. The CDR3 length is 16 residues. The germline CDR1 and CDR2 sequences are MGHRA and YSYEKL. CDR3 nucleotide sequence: TGCGCCAGCAGCCAAGCGGAGGGCTTTGGGGGTGAAAAACTGTTTTTT. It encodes CASSQAEGFGGEKLFF.

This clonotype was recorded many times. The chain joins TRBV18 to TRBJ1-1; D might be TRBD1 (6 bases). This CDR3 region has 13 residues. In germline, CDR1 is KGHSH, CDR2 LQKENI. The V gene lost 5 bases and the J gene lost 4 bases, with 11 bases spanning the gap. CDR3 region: CASSSGATTEAFF. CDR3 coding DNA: TGTGCCAGCTCATCAGGGGCGACCACTGAAGCTTTCTTT. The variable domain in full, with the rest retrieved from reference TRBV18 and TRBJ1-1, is NAGVMQNPRHLVRRRGQEARLRCSPMKGHSHVYWYRQLPEEGLKFMVYLQKENIIDESGMPKERFSAEFPKEGPSILRIQQVVRGDSAAYFCASSSGATTEAFFGQGTRLTVV.